This paragraph covers one T cell receptor beta chain sequence. Its antigen is not known. The TCR beta cDNA libraries carried unique molecular identifiers. One entry per CDR3 protein, called by TCRdb with MiXCR from the PCR reads. The sample records roughly 400,000 distinct CDR3 sequences, more than 30% being singletons. This entry is derived from a study of post-analysis software for immune sequencing data. On the study more broadly: Relapsing-remitting, secondary progressive and progressive-relapsing multiple sclerosis courses were included.

The study, taken as a whole, reports: A significant reduction in normalized Chao1 diversity was observed in multiple sclerosis patients versus controls.

The material sequenced was blood. The sequence was obtained from a girl under 10 years old with multiple sclerosis.

CDR3 protein: CASSWGGRAQAYEQYF. CDR3 nucleotide sequence: TGTGCCAGCAGTTGGGGGGGGCGGGCGCAGGCCTACGAGCAGTACTTC. The J gene is TRBJ2-7, the V gene TRBV27, with a tentative D call TRBD2 (7 bases). The CDR3 is 16 residues long. Trimming took off 4 bases at V and 2 bases at J, with 18 bases between the two ends. Germline loops: CDR1 MNHEY, CDR2 SMNVEV (reference sequence).